The present entry profiles one T cell receptor beta chain with its context. TCRdb called the 5' RACE reads again in MiXCR, with one record for every CDR3 protein. Of 550,000 to 700,000 distinct CDR3 sequences in the sample, just under 10% are singletons; the top ten hold roughly 3%. This CDR3 spans 13 amino acids. V lost 4 bases and J lost 9, with 10 bases in between. CDR1 and CDR2 (germline): KGHSH, LQKENI. These data originate in a study of identical twins. These data also featured in a second study, about yellow fever vaccine responses in identical twins.

The sample comprised PBMCs. The genes are TRBV18 and TRBJ1-6; tentative D call: TRBD1 (6 bases). The source of this sequence is a woman aged 18-29 years in good health. CDR3 region: CASSQGDGSPLHF. In DNA, the CDR3 is TGTGCCAGCTCACAGGGGGACGGTTCACCCCTCCACTTT.